A selection of T cell receptor beta chains follows, all from one sample in a study of blood T cell repertoires in COVID-19. Sequencing used immunoSEQ multiplex PCR; TCRdb keeps in-frame clones, though not all of them. The sample gives around 220,000 clones, around 80% of which show up once; around 5.4% is in the top ten. Input material: peripheral blood. The receptors originated from a human donor in a cohort sampled during active COVID-19. The CDR3 runs from the conserved cysteine through the conserved F or W.

v_gene,CDR3aa
TRBV7-7,CASSPRLAEPPHEQFF
TRBV13,CASSPRGDRGPEAFF
TRBV7-9,CASSLGEGSGANVLTF
TRBV7-9,CASSSGVYEQYF
TRBV16,CASSQWKGGTEAFF
TRBV28,CASSTGDYGYTF
TRBV28,CASSRTGYGYGYTF
TRBV4-2,CASSQDEARFDEQYF
TRBV18,CASSRSGDLFNSPLHF
TRBV19,CASRTYDRRNTEAFF
TRBV5-6,CASSITGTPNEQFF
TRBV27,CASADRGGTDTQYF
TRBV28,CASSSRQGGYTF
TRBV21-1,CASSISPAGELFF
TRBV11-2,CASSPQGEISYNEQFF
TRBV24-1,CATSDWTGTGVYNEQFF
TRBV6-5,CASRTGDFSYEQYF
TRBV5-4,CASSLETGLAGSYEQYF
TRBV7-9,CASSLERTGAEQYF
TRBV18,CASSFYYAETQYF
TRBV4-2,CASSQDMGTQRNTEAFF
TRBV27,CASTPTLTGGGEQYF
TRBV9,CASSVAGGPAAFF
TRBV5-4,CASSLSGRRGEAFF
TRBV6-6,CASILTGTGGSEQYF
TRBV19,CASSIIRTGARYEQYF
TRBV28,CASSQATSGGYEQYF
TRBV5-1,CASSLVGSSTSNYGYTF
TRBV5-1,CASSLLLTATGELFF
TRBV27,CASTLAGGVDTQYF